Listed below are T cell receptor beta chains from one sample, sequenced in a study of CD8 T cells in Susac syndrome. TCRdb ran MiXCR on the immunoSEQ multiplex PCR reads and lists one entry per CDR3 protein. The sample has 150,000 to 200,000 distinct CDR3 sequences, roughly 95% seen once; the top ten hold about 0.09%. Input material: CD4+ T cells from PBMCs. These receptors all stem from a human donor with multiple sclerosis. Each CDR3 is given without its conserved first and last residue.

v_call: TRBV30; j_call: TRBJ2-2; cdr3_aa: AWSLGQVLGELF
v_call: TRBV29-1; j_call: TRBJ2-5; cdr3_aa: SVLVGGTQY
v_call: TRBV12-3/TRBV12-4; j_call: TRBJ1-1; cdr3_aa: ASSFSGANTEAF
v_call: TRBV6-5; j_call: TRBJ2-3; cdr3_aa: ASSYWRFTDTQY
v_call: TRBV30; j_call: TRBJ1-5; cdr3_aa: AWSVRQNQPQH
v_call: TRBV6-1; j_call: TRBJ1-1; cdr3_aa: ASSGQGGSEAF
v_call: TRBV5-1; j_call: TRBJ2-1; cdr3_aa: ASSLARVQGNEQF
v_call: TRBV7-9; j_call: TRBJ2-1; cdr3_aa: ASRHKKIWGNDEQF
v_call: TRBV27; j_call: TRBJ1-2; cdr3_aa: ASRRDVASGYT
v_call: TRBV4-3; j_call: TRBJ2-2; cdr3_aa: ASGHRTNTGELF
v_call: TRBV3-1; j_call: TRBJ2-2; cdr3_aa: ASSPPRVRTGELF
v_call: TRBV3-1; j_call: TRBJ1-6; cdr3_aa: ASSLDEGGSPLH
v_call: TRBV6-4; j_call: TRBJ2-2; cdr3_aa: ASSVYFNTGELF
v_call: TRBV20-1; j_call: TRBJ2-4; cdr3_aa: SVSGQGGDIQY
v_call: TRBV7-2; j_call: TRBJ1-5; cdr3_aa: ASSLDGGRPGSRPQH
v_call: TRBV14; j_call: TRBJ2-1; cdr3_aa: ASSQDLPGTSVDEQF
v_call: TRBV7-2; j_call: TRBJ2-2; cdr3_aa: ASSSHPLAGATGELF
v_call: TRBV10-3; j_call: TRBJ2-7; cdr3_aa: ATASDTSYEQY